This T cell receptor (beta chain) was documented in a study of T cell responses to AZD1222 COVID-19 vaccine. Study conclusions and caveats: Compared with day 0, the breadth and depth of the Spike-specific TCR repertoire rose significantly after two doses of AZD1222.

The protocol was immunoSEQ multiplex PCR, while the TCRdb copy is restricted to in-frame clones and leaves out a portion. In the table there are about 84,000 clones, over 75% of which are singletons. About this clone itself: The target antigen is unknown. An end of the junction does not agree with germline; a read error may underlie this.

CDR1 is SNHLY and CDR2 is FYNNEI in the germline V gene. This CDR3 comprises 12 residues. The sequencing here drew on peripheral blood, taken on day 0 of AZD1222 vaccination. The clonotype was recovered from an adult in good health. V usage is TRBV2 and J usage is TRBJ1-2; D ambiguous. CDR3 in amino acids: CASSEGRPGLVF. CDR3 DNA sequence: TGTGCCAGCAGTGAAGGACGGCCGGGGTTGGTCTTC.